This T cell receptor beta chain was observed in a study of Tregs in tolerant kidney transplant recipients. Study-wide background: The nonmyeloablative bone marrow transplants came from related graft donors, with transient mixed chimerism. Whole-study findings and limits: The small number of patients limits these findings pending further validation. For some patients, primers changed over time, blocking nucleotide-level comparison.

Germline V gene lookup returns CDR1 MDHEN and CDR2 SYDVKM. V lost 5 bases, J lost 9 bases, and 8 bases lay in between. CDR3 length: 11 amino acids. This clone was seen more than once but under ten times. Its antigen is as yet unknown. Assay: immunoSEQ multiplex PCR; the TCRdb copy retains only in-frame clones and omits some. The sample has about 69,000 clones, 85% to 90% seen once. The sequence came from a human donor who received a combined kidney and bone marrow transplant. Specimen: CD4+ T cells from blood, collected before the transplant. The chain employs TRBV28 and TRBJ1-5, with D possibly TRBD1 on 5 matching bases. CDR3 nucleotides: TGTGCCAGCAGTGCCCAGGGGCCCCAGCATTTT. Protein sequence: CASSAQGPQHF.